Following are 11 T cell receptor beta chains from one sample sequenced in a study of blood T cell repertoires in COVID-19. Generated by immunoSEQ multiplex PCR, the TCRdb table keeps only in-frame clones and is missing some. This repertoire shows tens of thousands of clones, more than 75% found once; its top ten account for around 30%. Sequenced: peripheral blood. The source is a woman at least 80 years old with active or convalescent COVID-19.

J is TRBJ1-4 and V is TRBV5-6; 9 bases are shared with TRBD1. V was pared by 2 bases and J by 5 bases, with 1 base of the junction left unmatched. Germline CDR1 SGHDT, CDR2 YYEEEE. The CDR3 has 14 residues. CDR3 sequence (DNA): TGTGCCAGCAGCTTTGGACAGGGGAATGAAAAACTGTTTTTT. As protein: CASSFGQGNEKLFF. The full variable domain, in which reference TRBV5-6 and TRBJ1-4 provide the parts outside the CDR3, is DAGVTQSPTHLIKTRGQQVTLRCSPKSGHDTVSWYQQALGQGPQFIFQYYEEEERQRGNFPDRFSGHQFPNYSSELNVNALLLGDSALYLCASSFGQGNEKLFFGSGTQLSVL.

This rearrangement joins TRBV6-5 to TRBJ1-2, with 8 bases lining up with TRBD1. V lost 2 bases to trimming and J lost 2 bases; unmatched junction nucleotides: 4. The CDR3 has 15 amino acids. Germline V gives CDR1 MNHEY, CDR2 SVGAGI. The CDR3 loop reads CASSYGAGGNYGYTF. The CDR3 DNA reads TGTGCCAGCAGTTACGGGGCAGGGGGCAACTATGGCTACACCTTC.

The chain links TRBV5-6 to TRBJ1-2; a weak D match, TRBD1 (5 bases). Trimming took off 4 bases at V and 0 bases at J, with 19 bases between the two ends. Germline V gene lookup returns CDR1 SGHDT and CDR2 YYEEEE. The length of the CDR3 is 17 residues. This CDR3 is CASSLPSIDSTNYGYTF. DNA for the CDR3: TGTGCCAGCAGCCTCCCGTCCATTGACAGTACTAACTATGGCTACACCTTC.

The CDR3 reads CASSLDLAGGLSYNEQFF. CDR3 in DNA: TGTGCCAGCAGCTTAGATCTAGCGGGGGGCCTCTCCTACAATGAGCAGTTCTTC. The chain uses TRBV7-2 and TRBJ2-1; 11 bases match TRBD2. The V gene's germline CDR1 is SGHTA and CDR2 FQGNSA. This CDR3 comprises 18 residues. The V and J ends lost 1 base and 0 bases, in that order; junction bases with no gene match: 5.

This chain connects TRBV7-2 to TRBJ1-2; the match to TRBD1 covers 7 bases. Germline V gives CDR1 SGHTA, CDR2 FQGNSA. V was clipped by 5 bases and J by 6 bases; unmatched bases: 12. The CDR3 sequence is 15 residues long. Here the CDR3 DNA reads TGTGCCAGCAGCCTAACCCCCAGGGGGGTGGATGGCTACACCTTC. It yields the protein CASSLTPRGVDGYTF.

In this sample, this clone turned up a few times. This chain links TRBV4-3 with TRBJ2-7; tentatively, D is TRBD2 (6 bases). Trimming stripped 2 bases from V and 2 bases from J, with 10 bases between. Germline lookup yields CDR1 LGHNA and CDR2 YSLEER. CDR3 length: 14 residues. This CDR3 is CASSQYGGPYEQYF. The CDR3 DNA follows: TGCGCCAGCAGCCAATACGGGGGTCCCTACGAGCAGTACTTC.

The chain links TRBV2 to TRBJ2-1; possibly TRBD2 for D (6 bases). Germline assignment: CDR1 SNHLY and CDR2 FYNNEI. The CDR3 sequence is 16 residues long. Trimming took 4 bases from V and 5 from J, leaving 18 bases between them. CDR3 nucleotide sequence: TGTGCCAGCAGTGTGGGGGGTCTCTCCAGGGACAATGAGCAGTTCTTC. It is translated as CASSVGGLSRDNEQFF.

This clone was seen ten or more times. Here the CDR3 DNA reads TGTGCCAGCAGCGTTTCCGGGACTAGCGGGGGGCGGACAGATACGCAGTATTTT. Amino acid sequence: CASSVSGTSGGRTDTQYF. The gene calls are TRBV7-2 and TRBJ2-3; 15 bases are a match to TRBD2. The CDR3 has 18 amino acids. V lost 5 bases, J lost 3 bases, and 9 bases stayed unmatched. Germline V gene data show CDR1 as SGHTA and CDR2 as FQGNSA.

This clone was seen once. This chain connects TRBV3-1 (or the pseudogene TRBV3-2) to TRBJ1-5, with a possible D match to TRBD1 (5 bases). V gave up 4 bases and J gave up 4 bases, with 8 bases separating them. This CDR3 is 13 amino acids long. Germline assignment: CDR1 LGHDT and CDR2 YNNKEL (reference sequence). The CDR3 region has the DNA TGTGCCAGCAGCCGCCAGGGAAATCAGCCCCAGCATTTT. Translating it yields CASSRQGNQPQHF.

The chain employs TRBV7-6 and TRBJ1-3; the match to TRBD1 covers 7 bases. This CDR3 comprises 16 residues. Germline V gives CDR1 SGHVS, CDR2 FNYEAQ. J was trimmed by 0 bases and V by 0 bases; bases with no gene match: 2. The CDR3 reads CASSLAGQLSGNTIYF. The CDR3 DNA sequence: TGTGCCAGCAGCTTAGCGGGACAGCTCTCTGGAAACACCATATATTTT.

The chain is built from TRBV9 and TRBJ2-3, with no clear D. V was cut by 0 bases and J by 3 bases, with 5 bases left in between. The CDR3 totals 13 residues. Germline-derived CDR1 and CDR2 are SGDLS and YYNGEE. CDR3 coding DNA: TGTGCCAGCAGCGTAGCCCGTACAGATACGCAGTATTTT. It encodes CASSVARTDTQYF. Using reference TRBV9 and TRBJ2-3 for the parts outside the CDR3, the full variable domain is DSGVTQTPKHLITATGQRVTLRCSPRSGDLSVYWYQQSLDQGLQFLIQYYNGEERAKGNILERFSAQQFPDLHSELNLSSLELGDSALYFCASSVARTDTQYFGPGTRLTVL.